This is a list of T cell receptor beta chains from one sample in a study of T cell responses to AZD1222 COVID-19 vaccine. The method was immunoSEQ multiplex PCR; TCRdb's version includes in-frame clones alone and lacks a portion of them. The table has 200,000 to 250,000 clones, approximately 94% seen once. The sample here was peripheral blood, taken 28 days after the second dose of the MenACWY control vaccine. The source of these receptors is an adult who received the MenACWY meningococcal vaccine as a control. Both conserved end residues are trimmed from each CDR3.

CDR3: ASSAGTYEQY
V: TRBV7-9
J: TRBJ2-7

CDR3: AWSVGGPGYT
V: TRBV30
J: TRBJ1-2

CDR3: ASSFTGTKKLF
V: TRBV28
J: TRBJ1-4

CDR3: AISGGGASGNTIY
V: TRBV10-3
J: TRBJ1-3

CDR3: ASSSPQRVDKQY
V: TRBV5-4
J: TRBJ2-7

CDR3: ASSWDYKTGNYGYT
V: TRBV5-1
J: TRBJ1-2

CDR3: ASSESNQETQY
V: TRBV2
J: TRBJ2-5

CDR3: ASSNRQGIYEQY
V: TRBV19
J: TRBJ2-7

CDR3: ASRDRVPEAF
V: TRBV6-5
J: TRBJ1-1

CDR3: ASSGGTSGRLTGELF
V: TRBV9
J: TRBJ2-2

CDR3: ASSQIQGENSPLH
V: TRBV4-2
J: TRBJ1-6

CDR3: ASSTDIYGYT
V: TRBV19
J: TRBJ1-2

CDR3: ASRYPAGTAEAF
V: TRBV11-2
J: TRBJ1-1

CDR3: ASSAGQFSYEQY
V: TRBV9
J: TRBJ2-7

CDR3: ASSVGVSASYGYT
V: TRBV9
J: TRBJ1-2

CDR3: ASSQGDRGRTGELF
V: TRBV7-3
J: TRBJ2-2

CDR3: ASSFSRGAVHPDNSPLH
V: TRBV5-6
J: TRBJ1-6

CDR3: ASSQEWLAADTQY
V: TRBV4-1
J: TRBJ2-3

CDR3: ASSFADSYEQY
V: TRBV12-3/TRBV12-4
J: TRBJ2-7

CDR3: ASSFYGTATNEKLF
V: TRBV13
J: TRBJ1-4

CDR3: ASSRRPGTGNTGELF
V: TRBV14
J: TRBJ2-2

CDR3: ASSVGGEPSEKLF
V: TRBV9
J: TRBJ1-4

CDR3: AWSPDNEQF
V: TRBV30
J: TRBJ2-1

CDR3: ASQPGGGYEQY
V: TRBV19
J: TRBJ2-7

CDR3: ASSVVIGTGELF
V: TRBV9
J: TRBJ2-2

CDR3: ASSLVDTGELF
V: TRBV7-9
J: TRBJ2-2

CDR3: ASSIDSSSGSFGEQF
V: TRBV19
J: TRBJ2-1

CDR3: ASSYSRRRGEETQY
V: TRBV6-5
J: TRBJ2-5

CDR3: ASSLAEGARYEQY
V: TRBV11-2
J: TRBJ2-7

CDR3: ASSETPGTSGTDTQY
V: TRBV6-4
J: TRBJ2-3

CDR3: ASTDSLNEKLF
V: TRBV28
J: TRBJ1-4

CDR3: ASSSGGTVLKKNTGELF
V: TRBV5-4
J: TRBJ2-2

CDR3: SAKGANVLT
V: TRBV20-1
J: TRBJ2-6

CDR3: ASSHGLDTGELF
V: TRBV4-1
J: TRBJ2-2

CDR3: ASTDSLPTGANVLT
V: TRBV5-6
J: TRBJ2-6

CDR3: ASSYGGVGNTEAF
V: TRBV6-2/TRBV6-3
J: TRBJ1-1

CDR3: ASSLGGVAYEQY
V: TRBV7-3
J: TRBJ2-7

CDR3: ASRTGFTEAF
V: TRBV28
J: TRBJ1-1

CDR3: ASTDPASTDTQY
V: TRBV6-5
J: TRBJ2-3

CDR3: ASSLDLAGVLTYEQY
V: TRBV5-6
J: TRBJ2-7

CDR3: ASSMGQGGYEQY
V: TRBV19
J: TRBJ2-7

CDR3: ASSPTGRYEQY
V: TRBV6-5
J: TRBJ2-7

CDR3: ASSQISYEQY
V: TRBV3-1/TRBV3-2
J: TRBJ2-7

CDR3: ASSLIKPGTRVQTDTQY
V: TRBV28
J: TRBJ2-3

CDR3: ASSFGVVEPYT
V: TRBV12-3/TRBV12-4
J: TRBJ1-2

CDR3: ASSLVGTHNEQF
V: TRBV19
J: TRBJ2-1

CDR3: ASSDPGQTTSYEQY
V: TRBV2
J: TRBJ2-7

CDR3: ASMEGASGYT
V: TRBV7-9
J: TRBJ1-2

CDR3: ASNPLAGPTYNEQF
V: TRBV7-6
J: TRBJ2-1

CDR3: ASSLSRQPYPANTGELF
V: TRBV27
J: TRBJ2-2

CDR3: ASSDSGTEDTQY
V: TRBV25-1
J: TRBJ2-3